This TCR beta chain was profiled in a study of T cells in tumors after PD-1 blockade. At the level of the study: Each patient got pembrolizumab 200 mg every 3 weeks or cemiplimab 350 mg every 2 weeks. During anti-PD-1 treatment, some patients continued daily vismodegib 150 mg. On average, peripheral blood gave under 150,000 TCR templates and tens of thousands of unique clonotypes.

Tumor or blood genomic DNA was sequenced, with inputs of about 550 ng to 6,004 ng. The protocol was immunoSEQ multiplex PCR, while the TCRdb copy is restricted to in-frame clones and leaves out a portion. The sample yields about 59,000 clones, over 75% seen once. The ends were cut back, 4 bases at V and 1 base at J, with 5 bases in the middle. In germline, CDR1 is SQVTM, CDR2 ANQGSEA. This CDR3 contains 12 residues. The chain carries TRBV29-1 and TRBJ1-5; no reliable D call. Sequenced here: PBMCs, sampled before anti-PD-1 treatment. This TCR derives from a human donor with basal cell carcinoma. This CDR3 reads CSVGLSNQPQHF. Here the CDR3 DNA reads TGCAGCGTTGGTCTGAGCAATCAGCCCCAGCATTTT.